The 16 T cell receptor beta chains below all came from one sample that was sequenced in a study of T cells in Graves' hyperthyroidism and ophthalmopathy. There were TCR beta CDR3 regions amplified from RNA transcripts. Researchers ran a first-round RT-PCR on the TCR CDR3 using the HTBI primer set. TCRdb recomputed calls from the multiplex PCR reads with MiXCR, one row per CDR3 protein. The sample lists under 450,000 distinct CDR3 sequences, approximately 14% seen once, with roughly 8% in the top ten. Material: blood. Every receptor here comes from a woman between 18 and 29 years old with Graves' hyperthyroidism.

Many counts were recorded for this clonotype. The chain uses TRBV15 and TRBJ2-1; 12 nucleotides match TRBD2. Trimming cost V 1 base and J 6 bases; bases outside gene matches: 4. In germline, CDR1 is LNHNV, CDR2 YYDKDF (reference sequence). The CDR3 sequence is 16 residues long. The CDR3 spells CATSRGGTSGPNEQFF. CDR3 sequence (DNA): TGTGCCACCAGCAGAGGAGGGACTAGCGGGCCCAATGAGCAGTTCTTC.

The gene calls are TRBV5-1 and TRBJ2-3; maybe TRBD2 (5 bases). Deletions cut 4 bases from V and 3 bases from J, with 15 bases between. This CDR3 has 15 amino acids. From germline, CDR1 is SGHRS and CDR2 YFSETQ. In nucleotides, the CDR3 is TGCGCCAGCAGCCCTGGACTCCCCGGTACAGATACGCAGTATTTT. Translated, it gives CASSPGLPGTDTQYF.

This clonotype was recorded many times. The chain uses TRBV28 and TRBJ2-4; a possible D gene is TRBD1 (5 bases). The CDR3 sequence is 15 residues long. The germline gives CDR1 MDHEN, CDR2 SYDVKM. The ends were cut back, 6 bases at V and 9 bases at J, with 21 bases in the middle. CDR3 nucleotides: TGTGCCAGCAGCTCACCCGTCGGACATTCTAGCATTCAGTACTTC. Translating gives CASSSPVGHSSIQYF.

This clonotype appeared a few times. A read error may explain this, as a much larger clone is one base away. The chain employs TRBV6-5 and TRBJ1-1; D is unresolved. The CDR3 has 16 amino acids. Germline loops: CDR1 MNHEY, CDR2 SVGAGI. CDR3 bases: TGTGCCAGCAGTTACAGTCGGGCCGAGTGGAACACTGAAACTTTCTTT. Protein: CASSYSRAEWNTETFF.

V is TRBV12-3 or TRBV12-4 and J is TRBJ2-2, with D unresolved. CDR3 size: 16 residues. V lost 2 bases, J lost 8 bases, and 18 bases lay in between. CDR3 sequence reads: CASSLPLGFPTGELFF. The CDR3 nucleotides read TGTGCCAGCAGTTTACCATTAGGATTCCCCACGGGGGAGCTGTTTTTT.

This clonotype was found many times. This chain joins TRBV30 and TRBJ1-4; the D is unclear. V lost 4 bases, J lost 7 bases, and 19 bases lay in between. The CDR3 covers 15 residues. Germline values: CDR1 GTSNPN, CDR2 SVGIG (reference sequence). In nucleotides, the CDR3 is TGTGCCTGGATCACCCCCGGGTCCTCGGGTGAAAAACTGTTTTTT. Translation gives CAWITPGSSGEKLFF.

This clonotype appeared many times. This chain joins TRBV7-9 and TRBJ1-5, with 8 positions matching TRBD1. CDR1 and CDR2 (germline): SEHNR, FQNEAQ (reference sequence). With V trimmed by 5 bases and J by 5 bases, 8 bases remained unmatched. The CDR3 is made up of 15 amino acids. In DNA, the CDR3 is TGTGCCAGCAGCGCCTGGACAGGGAGGTATCAGCCCCAGCATTTT. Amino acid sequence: CASSAWTGRYQPQHF.

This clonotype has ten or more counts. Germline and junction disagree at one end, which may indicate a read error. The CDR3 reads CASSQEISRRPYKQYF. The CDR3 DNA is TGTGCCAGCAGCCAAGAAATCTCGCGGCGACCCTACAAGCAGTACTTC. The genes are TRBV4-2 and TRBJ2-7; unclear D gene. Germline-derived CDR1 and CDR2 are LGHNA and YNFKEQ. The CDR3 is made up of 16 amino acids.

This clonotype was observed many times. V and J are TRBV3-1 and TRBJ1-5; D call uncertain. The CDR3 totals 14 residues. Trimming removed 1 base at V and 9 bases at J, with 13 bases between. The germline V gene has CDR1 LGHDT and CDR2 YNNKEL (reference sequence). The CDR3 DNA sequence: TGTGCCAGCAGCCAAGTTTTCGGAAGCGGGCCCCAGCATTTT. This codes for CASSQVFGSGPQHF. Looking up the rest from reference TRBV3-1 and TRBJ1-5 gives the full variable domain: DTAVSQTPKYLVTQMGNDKSIKCEQNLGHDTMYWYKQDSKKFLKIMFSYNNKELIINETVPNRFSPKSPDKAHLNLHINSLELGDSAVYFCASSQVFGSGPQHFGDGTRLSIL.

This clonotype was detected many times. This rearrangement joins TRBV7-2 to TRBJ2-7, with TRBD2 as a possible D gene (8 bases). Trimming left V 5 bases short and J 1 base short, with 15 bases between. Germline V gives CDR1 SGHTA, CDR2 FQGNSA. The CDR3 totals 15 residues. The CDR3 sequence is CASSPGRGPSYEQYF. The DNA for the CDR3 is TGTGCCAGCAGCCCCGGGAGGGGGCCTTCCTACGAGCAGTACTTC.

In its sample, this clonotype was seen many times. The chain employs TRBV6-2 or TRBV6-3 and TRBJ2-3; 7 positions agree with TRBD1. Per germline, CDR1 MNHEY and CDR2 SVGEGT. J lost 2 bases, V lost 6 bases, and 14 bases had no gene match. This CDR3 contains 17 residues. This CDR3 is CASRAHDRARDTDTQYF. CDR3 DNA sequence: TGTGCCAGCAGGGCTCATGACAGGGCTAGAGACACAGATACGCAGTATTTT.

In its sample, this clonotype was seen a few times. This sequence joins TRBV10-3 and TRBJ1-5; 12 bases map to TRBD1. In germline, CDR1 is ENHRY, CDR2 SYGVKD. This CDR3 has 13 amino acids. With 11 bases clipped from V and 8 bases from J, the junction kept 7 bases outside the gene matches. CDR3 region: CASGTGGGEPQHF. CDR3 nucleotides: TGTGCCTCAGGGACAGGGGGCGGTGAGCCCCAGCATTTT.

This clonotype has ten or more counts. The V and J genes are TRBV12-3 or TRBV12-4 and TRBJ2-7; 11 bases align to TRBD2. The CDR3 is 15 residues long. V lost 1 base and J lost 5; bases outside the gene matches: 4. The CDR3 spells CASSLELAGVDEQYF. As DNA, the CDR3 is TGTGCCAGCAGTTTAGAACTAGCGGGAGTCGACGAGCAGTACTTC.

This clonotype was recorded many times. The CDR3 spells CATEGTSGRAYEQYF. The DNA for the CDR3 is TGTGCCACCGAGGGGACTAGCGGGAGAGCATACGAGCAGTACTTC. The chain recombines TRBV2 with TRBJ2-7; the match to TRBD2 covers 14 bases. The length of the CDR3 is 15 residues. Germline loops: CDR1 SNHLY, CDR2 FYNNEI. J gave up 4 bases and V 10 bases, and 9 bases lay outside the gene matches.

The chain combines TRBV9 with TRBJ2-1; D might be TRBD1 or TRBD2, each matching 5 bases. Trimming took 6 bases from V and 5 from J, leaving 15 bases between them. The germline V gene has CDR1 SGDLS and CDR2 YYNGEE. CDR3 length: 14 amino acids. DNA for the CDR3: TGTGCCAGCAAACCTGGCGAGGGGCACAATGAGCAGTTCTTC. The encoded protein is CASKPGEGHNEQFF.

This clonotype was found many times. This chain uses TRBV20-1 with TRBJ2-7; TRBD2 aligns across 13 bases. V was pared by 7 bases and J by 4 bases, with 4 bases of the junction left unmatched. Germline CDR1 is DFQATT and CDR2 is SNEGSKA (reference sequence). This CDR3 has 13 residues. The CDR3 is CSVWTSGSYEQYF. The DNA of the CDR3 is TGCAGTGTCTGGACTAGCGGGAGTTACGAGCAGTACTTC.